This T cell receptor beta chain derives from a study of STAT5B mutations in CD4+ large granular lymphocyte leukemia. Points from the study as a whole: TRBV06-family usage was enriched in top patient clones (8/27) versus controls (2/35).

V lost 5 bases to trimming and J lost 3 bases, with 13 bases between them. In germline, CDR1 is SGHTA, CDR2 FQGNSA. CDR3 length: 15 amino acids. Measured with immunoSEQ multiplex PCR; TCRdb has only the in-frame clones, and not every one. The sample lists fewer than 9,000 clones; roughly 80% were seen once. On this clone: The antigen remains unidentified.

The TCR sequence derives from a woman aged 60-70 years with CD4+ T-cell large granular lymphocyte leukemia. The gene calls are TRBV7-2 and TRBJ2-2; D perhaps matches TRBD1 (6 bases). Specimen: PBMCs. CDR3 loop: CASSVSGAHTGELFF. CDR3 sequence (DNA): TGTGCCAGCAGCGTCTCAGGGGCCCACACCGGGGAGCTGTTTTTT.